These 21 T cell receptor beta chains came from one sample sequenced in a study of OX40 agonist ivuxolimab in advanced cancers. The method was immunoSEQ multiplex PCR; TCRdb's version includes in-frame clones alone and lacks a portion of them. The table has 77,000 or so clones, roughly nine tenths seen once. Sequences were derived from CD4+ or CD8+ T cells sorted from blood, sampled in a trial of the OX40 agonist ivuxolimab. The source is an adult with an advanced solid tumor such as melanoma, head and neck, liver or kidney cancer.

V is TRBV5-6 and J is TRBJ2-3; TRBD2 is a possible D gene (5 bases). CDR1 and CDR2 (germline): SGHDT, YYEEEE. The CDR3 spans 15 residues. V was cut by 1 base and J by 0 bases, with 9 bases left in between. The CDR3 reads CASSLRRTSTDTQYF. The DNA of the CDR3 is TGTGCCAGCAGCTTGAGGCGGACTAGCACAGATACGCAGTATTTT. Drawing the rest from reference TRBV5-6 and TRBJ2-3, the complete variable domain is DAGVTQSPTHLIKTRGQQVTLRCSPKSGHDTVSWYQQALGQGPQFIFQYYEEEERQRGNFPDRFSGHQFPNYSSELNVNALLLGDSALYLCASSLRRTSTDTQYFGPGTRLTVL.

This rearrangement joins TRBV9 to TRBJ2-3; D might be TRBD1 (5 bases). V was shortened by 0 bases and J by 5 bases, with 13 bases between the two germline ends. Germline CDR1 is SGDLS and CDR2 is YYNGEE. The CDR3 consists of 15 residues. CDR3 sequence: CASSVGQGPGDTQYF. The CDR3 coding sequence is TGTGCCAGCAGCGTAGGGCAGGGCCCGGGAGATACGCAGTATTTT. The full variable domain, rest sourced from reference TRBV9 and TRBJ2-3, is DSGVTQTPKHLITATGQRVTLRCSPRSGDLSVYWYQQSLDQGLQFLIQYYNGEERAKGNILERFSAQQFPDLHSELNLSSLELGDSALYFCASSVGQGPGDTQYFGPGTRLTVL.

The V gene is TRBV6-1, the J gene TRBJ1-1; 9 nucleotides align to TRBD1. The CDR3 extends over 16 amino acids. From germline, CDR1 is MNHNS and CDR2 SASEGT. V was pared by 4 bases and J by 0 bases, with 6 bases of the junction left unmatched. DNA for the CDR3: TGTGCCAGCAGTGCCCGGGACAGGGTGTTGAACACTGAAGCTTTCTTT. Encoded protein: CASSARDRVLNTEAFF.

The rearrangement links TRBV5-1 to TRBJ2-2, with D unclear. Between the trimmed V and J ends, which lost 0 bases and 3 bases, there was a span of 6 bases. The CDR3 is made up of 14 amino acids. CDR1 SGHRS and CDR2 YFSETQ come from the germline V gene. This CDR3 reads CASSLDSYTGELFF. The CDR3 DNA reads TGCGCCAGCAGCTTGGACAGCTACACCGGGGAGCTGTTTTTT. The full variable domain, completed using reference TRBV5-1 and TRBJ2-2, is KAGVTQTPRYLIKTRGQQVTLSCSPISGHRSVSWYQQTPGQGLQFLFEYFSETQRNKGNFPGRFSGRQFSNSRSEMNVSTLELGDSALYLCASSLDSYTGELFFGEGSRLTVL.

J is TRBJ2-3 and V is TRBV18, with TRBD2 identical over 11 bases. J was trimmed by 5 bases and V by 0 bases; bases with no gene match: 7. The CDR3 covers 17 residues. CDR1 KGHSH and CDR2 LQKENI come from the germline V gene. CDR3 sequence reads: CASSPPLLAGGKDTQYF. CDR3 nucleotides: TGTGCCAGCTCACCACCGCTTCTAGCGGGGGGAAAAGATACGCAGTATTTT.

The V gene is TRBV5-1, the J gene TRBJ2-5; the D call may be TRBD1 or TRBD2 (5 bases each). V was cut by 2 bases and J by 4 bases, with 9 bases left in between. Germline loops: CDR1 SGHRS, CDR2 YFSETQ. This CDR3 has 13 residues. The CDR3 nucleotides read TGCGCCAGCAGCTTAACGGGGCGAGAGACCCAGTACTTC. This codes for CASSLTGRETQYF.

The chain is built from TRBV10-2 and TRBJ1-3, with 9 nucleotides matching TRBD1. Germline-derived CDR1 and CDR2 are WSHSY and SAAADI. CDR3 length: 15 amino acids. V was clipped by 6 bases and J by 4 bases; unmatched bases: 7. CDR3 in DNA: TGCGCCAGCAGCGAGACAGGGGGGGAAGGAAACACCATATATTTT. Encoded protein: CASSETGGEGNTIYF.

The rearrangement links TRBV9 to TRBJ2-7; D is ambiguous. CDR3 size: 14 residues. The V end lost 1 base, the J end lost 5 bases, and 13 bases lay between the germline ends. Germline V gene data show CDR1 as SGDLS and CDR2 as YYNGEE. The CDR3 DNA is TGTGCCAGCAGCGTACTGTGGATACCAGACGAGCAGTACTTC. Its protein is CASSVLWIPDEQYF.

This clone was picked up a small number of times. This sequence joins TRBV19 and TRBJ1-3; D possibly corresponds to TRBD1 (6 bases). This CDR3 spans 13 amino acids. Germline V lookup: CDR1 LNHDA, CDR2 SQIVND (reference sequence). With 8 bases removed from V and 4 bases from J, the gap between germline ends came to 12 bases. The chain's CDR3 is CASRQDQGNTIYF. The CDR3 region has the DNA TGTGCCAGTCGACAGGACCAGGGAAACACCATATATTTT.

Of note for this clone: A junction boundary mismatches the germline segment, possibly from a read error. The J gene is TRBJ1-1, the V gene TRBV6-1; TRBD1 is a possible D gene (6 bases). Germline V gene lookup returns CDR1 MNHNS and CDR2 SASEGT. This CDR3 comprises 14 residues. The CDR3 loop reads CASSEVSPAQGWAF. The DNA of the CDR3 is TGTGCCAGCAGTGAAGTCAGCCCAGCGCAGGGGTGGGCCTTT.

The V and J genes are TRBV7-9 and TRBJ2-5; D is tentatively TRBD1 or TRBD2 (6 bases each). V was pared by 3 bases and J by 2 bases, with 13 bases between. There are 15 residues in the CDR3. The germline CDR1 and CDR2 sequences are SEHNR and FQNEAQ (reference sequence). The DNA for the CDR3 is TGTGCCAGCAGCTTCGGACGGGGGCAGCAAGAGACCCAGTACTTC. It encodes CASSFGRGQQETQYF.

The V gene is TRBV7-9, the J gene TRBJ1-3; no definite D call. The ends were cut back, 6 bases at V and 0 bases at J, with 6 bases in the middle. Germline V CDR1 and CDR2: SEHNR, FQNEAQ (reference sequence). The CDR3 has 13 residues. The CDR3 DNA reads as TGTGCCAGCAGACTTAACTCTGGAAACACCATATATTTT. Translation: CASRLNSGNTIYF.

V is TRBV5-1 and J is TRBJ2-2; 11 bases map to TRBD2. After removal of 2 bases from V and 1 base from J, the junction contained 4 bases not matched to a gene. The CDR3 runs 17 residues. The germline V gene has CDR1 SGHRS and CDR2 YFSETQ. CDR3 sequence: CASSLHLAGGNTGELFF. CDR3 coding DNA: TGCGCCAGCAGCTTACACCTAGCGGGGGGGAACACCGGGGAGCTGTTTTTT.

This chain links TRBV6-6 with TRBJ1-1; 7 bases match TRBD1. This CDR3 is 12 amino acids long. Trimming cost V 6 bases and J 5 bases; bases outside gene matches: 3. Per the germline V gene, CDR1 is MNHNY and CDR2 is SVGAGI (reference sequence). The CDR3 DNA reads TGTGCCAGCAGGTGGACAGGAACTGAAGCTTTCTTT. Translation gives CASRWTGTEAFF.

The rearrangement joins TRBV28 to TRBJ1-2; D remains ambiguous. With 7 bases removed from V and 3 bases from J, the gap between germline ends came to 15 bases. Germline CDR1 reads MDHEN; CDR2 reads SYDVKM. The CDR3 loop spans 14 amino acids. The CDR3 sequence is CASIPSGRYYGYTF. The CDR3 nucleotides are TGTGCCAGCATCCCCAGTGGCAGGTACTATGGCTACACCTTC.

This chain connects TRBV6-1 to TRBJ2-2; D gene uncertain. CDR1 is MNHNS and CDR2 is SASEGT in the germline V gene. The CDR3 has 13 residues. The germline V and J ends were trimmed by 6 bases and 6 bases, with 11 bases remaining between them. The CDR3 sequence is CASSPRVPGELFF. As DNA, the CDR3 is TGTGCCAGCAGCCCCCGAGTGCCCGGGGAGCTGTTTTTT.

This clone has just a few counts. V is TRBV7-9 and J is TRBJ2-7, with 9 bases fitting TRBD1. J was trimmed by 1 base and V by 6 bases; bases with no gene match: 4. CDR3 length: 14 residues. Germline CDR1 and CDR2: SEHNR and FQNEAQ (reference sequence). The CDR3 DNA follows: TGTGCCAGCAGGGGGGACAGGGCTTCCTACGAGCAGTACTTC. It codes for CASRGDRASYEQYF.

The chain carries TRBV19 and TRBJ1-5, with D unresolved. Germline assignment: CDR1 LNHDA and CDR2 SQIVND (reference sequence). Between the trimmed V and J ends, which lost 5 bases and 3 bases, there was a span of 5 bases. The CDR3 loop spans 12 amino acids. The CDR3 spells CASSSFNQPQHF. The CDR3 region has the DNA TGTGCCAGTAGTTCGTTCAATCAGCCCCAGCATTTT.

The CDR3 DNA is TGTGCCAGCAGTTCCTCCCCCGGGACCAACACAGATACGCAGTATTTT. Its translation is CASSSSPGTNTDTQYF. The chain couples TRBV28 to TRBJ2-3; the D gene could be TRBD1 or TRBD2 (5 bases each). The CDR3 runs to 16 residues. Germline CDR1 MDHEN, CDR2 SYDVKM. Trimming removed 4 bases from V and 2 bases from J, with 16 bases in between.

The rearrangement uses TRBV2 and TRBJ2-3, with TRBD2 as a possible D gene (5 bases). Germline-derived CDR1 and CDR2 are SNHLY and FYNNEI. The CDR3 contains 14 residues. The V end lost 1 base, the J end lost 0 bases, and 5 bases lay between the germline ends. Here the CDR3 reads CASSEGGSTDTQYF. The DNA for the CDR3 is TGTGCCAGCAGTGAAGGCGGGAGCACAGATACGCAGTATTTT.

The gene calls are TRBV6-5 and TRBJ1-2; D possibly corresponds to TRBD1 (6 bases). Trimming removed 1 base at V and 4 bases at J, with 13 bases between. The CDR3 sequence is 15 residues long. Germline-derived CDR1 and CDR2 are MNHEY and SVGAGI. CDR3 sequence: CASSYYTTGVYGYTF. DNA of the CDR3: TGTGCCAGCAGTTACTATACGACAGGAGTCTATGGCTACACCTTC.